This TCR beta chain was obtained from a study of technical replicates of blood from a handful of donors. Germline CDR1 is MNHEY and CDR2 is SVGAGI. The length of the CDR3 is 15 residues. The V end was cut by 0 bases, the J end by 3 bases, with 9 bases between. The data were produced by immunoSEQ multiplex PCR, yet TCRdb's version contains in-frame clones alone and is incomplete. The sample contains over 85,000 clones, roughly 95% of which appear only once. The sample comprised T cells isolated from PBMCs. The clonotype originates from a human donor in good health. The chain is built from TRBV6-5 and TRBJ1-5, with D unresolved. The CDR3 DNA follows: TGTGCCAGCAGTTACTCCGGAGGGTACAATCAGCCCCAGCATTTT. This translates into CASSYSGGYNQPQHF.